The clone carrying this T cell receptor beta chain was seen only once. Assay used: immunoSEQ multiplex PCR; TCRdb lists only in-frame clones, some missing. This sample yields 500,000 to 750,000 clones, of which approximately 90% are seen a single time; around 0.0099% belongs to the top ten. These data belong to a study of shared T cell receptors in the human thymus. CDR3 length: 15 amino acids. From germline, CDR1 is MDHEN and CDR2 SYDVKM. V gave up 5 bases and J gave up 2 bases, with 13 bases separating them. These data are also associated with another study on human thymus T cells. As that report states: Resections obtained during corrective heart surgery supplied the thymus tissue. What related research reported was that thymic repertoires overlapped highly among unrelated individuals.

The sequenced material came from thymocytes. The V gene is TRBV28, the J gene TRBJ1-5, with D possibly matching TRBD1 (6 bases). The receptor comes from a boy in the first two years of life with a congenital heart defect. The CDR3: CASSPPPGGNQPQHF. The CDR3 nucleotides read TGTGCCAGCAGTCCGCCCCCAGGGGGCAATCAGCCCCAGCATTTT.